In its sample, the clone carrying this TCR beta chain was seen many times. No antigen is known for it. A TCRbeta library incorporating unique molecular identifiers was prepared. MiXCR, run by TCRdb on the PCR reads, gives a single entry per CDR3 protein. In the table there are about 260,000 distinct CDR3 sequences, roughly 7.7% of which are singletons. The data belong to a study of T-cell reconstitution after alpha-beta-depleted transplantation in children. Points from the study as a whole: Reports say that about two months after transplant, the alpha-beta T cells came out of several hundred graft clones that had expanded. Surviving thymic progenitors and recipient T cells were the source of high TCRbeta diversity at day 60 in some patients. At the one-year point after transplant, T-cell counts and TCRbeta diversity were found to come mostly from T cells that had been newly produced.

The CDR3 consists of 14 residues. V was trimmed by 3 bases and J by 4 bases, leaving 7 bases between them. The rearrangement uses TRBV12-3 or TRBV12-4 and TRBJ2-6, with unresolved D. The source is a male patient younger than 18 who had a stem cell transplant for acute lymphoblastic leukemia, so the T cells may come from the graft donor. Here the sequenced sample was PBMCs, mostly from graft donor cells, taken 180 days after TCRalphabeta/CD19-depleted stem cell transplant. CDR3 sequence reads: CASSLVTGANVLTF. In DNA form, the CDR3 reads TGTGCCAGCAGTTTGGTGACCGGGGCCAACGTCCTGACTTTC.